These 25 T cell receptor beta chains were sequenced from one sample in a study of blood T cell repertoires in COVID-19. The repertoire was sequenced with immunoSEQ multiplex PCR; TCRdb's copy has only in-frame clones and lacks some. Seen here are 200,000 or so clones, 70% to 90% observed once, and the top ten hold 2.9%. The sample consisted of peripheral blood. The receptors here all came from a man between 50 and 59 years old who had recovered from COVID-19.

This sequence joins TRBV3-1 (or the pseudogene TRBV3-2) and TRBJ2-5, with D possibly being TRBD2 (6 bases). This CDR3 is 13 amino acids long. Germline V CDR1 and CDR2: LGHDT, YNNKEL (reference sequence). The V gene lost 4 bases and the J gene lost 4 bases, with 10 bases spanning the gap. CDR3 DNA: TGTGCCAGCAGCCGGACCGGGGGAGAGACCCAGTACTTC. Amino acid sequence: CASSRTGGETQYF.

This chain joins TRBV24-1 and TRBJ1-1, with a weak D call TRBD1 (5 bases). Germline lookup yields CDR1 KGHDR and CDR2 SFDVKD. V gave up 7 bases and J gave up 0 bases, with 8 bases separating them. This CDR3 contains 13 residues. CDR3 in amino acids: CATRQEMNTEAFF. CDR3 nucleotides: TGTGCCACCAGACAGGAAATGAACACTGAAGCTTTCTTT.

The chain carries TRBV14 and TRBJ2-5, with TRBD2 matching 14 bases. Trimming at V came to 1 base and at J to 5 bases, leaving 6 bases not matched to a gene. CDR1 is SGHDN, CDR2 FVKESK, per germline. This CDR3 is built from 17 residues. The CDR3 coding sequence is TGTGCCAGCAGCCAAGCCCGGGGACTAGCGGGAGTGGAGACCCAGTACTTC. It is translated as CASSQARGLAGVETQYF.

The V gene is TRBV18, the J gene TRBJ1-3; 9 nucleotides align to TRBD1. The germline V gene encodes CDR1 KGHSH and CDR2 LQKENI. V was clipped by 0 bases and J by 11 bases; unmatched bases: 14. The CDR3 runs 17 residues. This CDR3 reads CASSPPTGGIVEHPIYF. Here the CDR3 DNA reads TGTGCCAGCTCACCACCGACAGGGGGTATAGTCGAACACCCCATATATTTT.

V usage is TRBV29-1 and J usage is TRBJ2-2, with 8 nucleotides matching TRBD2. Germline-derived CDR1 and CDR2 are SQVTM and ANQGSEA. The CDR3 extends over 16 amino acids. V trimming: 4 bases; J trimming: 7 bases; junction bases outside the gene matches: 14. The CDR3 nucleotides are TGCAGCGTTGGCGTAGTCCGGGAGGGCCGTATCGGGGAGCTGTTTTTT. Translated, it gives CSVGVVREGRIGELFF.

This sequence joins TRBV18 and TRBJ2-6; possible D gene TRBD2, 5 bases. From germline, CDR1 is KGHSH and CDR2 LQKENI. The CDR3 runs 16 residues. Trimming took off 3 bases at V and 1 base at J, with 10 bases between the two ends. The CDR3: CASSPTTSSGANVLTF. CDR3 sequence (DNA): TGTGCCAGCTCACCCACTACTAGTTCTGGGGCCAACGTCCTGACTTTC.

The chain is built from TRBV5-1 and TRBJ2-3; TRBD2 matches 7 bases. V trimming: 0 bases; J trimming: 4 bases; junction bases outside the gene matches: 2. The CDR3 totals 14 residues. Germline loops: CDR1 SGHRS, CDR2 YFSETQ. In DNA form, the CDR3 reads TGCGCCAGCAGCTTGGGCGGGAGCCCAGATACGCAGTATTTT. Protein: CASSLGGSPDTQYF.

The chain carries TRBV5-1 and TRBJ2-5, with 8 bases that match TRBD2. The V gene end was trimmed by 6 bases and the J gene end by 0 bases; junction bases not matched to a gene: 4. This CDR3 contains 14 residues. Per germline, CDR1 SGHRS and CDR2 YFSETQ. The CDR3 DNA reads TGCGCCAGCACCCCCGGGGGGGACCAAGAGACCCAGTACTTC. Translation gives CASTPGGDQETQYF. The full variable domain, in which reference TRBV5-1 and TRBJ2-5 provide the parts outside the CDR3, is KAGVTQTPRYLIKTRGQQVTLSCSPISGHRSVSWYQQTPGQGLQFLFEYFSETQRNKGNFPGRFSGRQFSNSRSEMNVSTLELGDSALYLCASTPGGDQETQYFGPGTRLLVL.

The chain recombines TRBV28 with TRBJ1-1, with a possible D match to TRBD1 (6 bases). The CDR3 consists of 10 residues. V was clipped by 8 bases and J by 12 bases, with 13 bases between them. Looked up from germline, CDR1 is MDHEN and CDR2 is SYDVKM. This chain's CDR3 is CASRDKVSFF. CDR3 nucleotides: TGTGCCAGCCGGGACAAGGTCTCTTTCTTT.

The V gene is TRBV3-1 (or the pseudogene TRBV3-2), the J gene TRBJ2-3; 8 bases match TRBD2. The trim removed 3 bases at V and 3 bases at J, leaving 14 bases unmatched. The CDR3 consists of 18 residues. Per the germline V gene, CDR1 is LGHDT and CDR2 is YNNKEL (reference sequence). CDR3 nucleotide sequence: TGTGCCAGCAGCCAGTTGAAGGCGAGCGGGAGCCGGACAGATACGCAGTATTTT. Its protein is CASSQLKASGSRTDTQYF.

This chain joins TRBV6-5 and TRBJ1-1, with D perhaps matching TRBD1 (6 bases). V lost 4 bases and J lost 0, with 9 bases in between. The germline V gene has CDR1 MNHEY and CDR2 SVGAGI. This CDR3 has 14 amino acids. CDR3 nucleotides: TGTGCCAGCAGTTCTACAGGGATGAACACTGAAGCTTTCTTT. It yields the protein CASSSTGMNTEAFF.

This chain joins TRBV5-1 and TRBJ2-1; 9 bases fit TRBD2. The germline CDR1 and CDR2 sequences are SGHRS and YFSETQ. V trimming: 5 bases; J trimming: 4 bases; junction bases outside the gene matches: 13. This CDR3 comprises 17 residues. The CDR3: CASRKLGGRDLYNEQFF. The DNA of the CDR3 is TGCGCCAGCAGGAAGCTGGGCGGGAGGGATTTGTACAATGAGCAGTTCTTC.

CDR3 nucleotides: TGTGCCAGCAGTCCCCCGAGGAGAGCGGAACACACAGATACGCAGTATTTT. Translation gives CASSPPRRAEHTDTQYF. The chain links TRBV28 to TRBJ2-3, with D maybe TRBD2 (5 bases). The length of the CDR3 is 17 residues. Trimming stripped 5 bases from V and 2 bases from J, with 20 bases between. The germline gives CDR1 MDHEN, CDR2 SYDVKM.

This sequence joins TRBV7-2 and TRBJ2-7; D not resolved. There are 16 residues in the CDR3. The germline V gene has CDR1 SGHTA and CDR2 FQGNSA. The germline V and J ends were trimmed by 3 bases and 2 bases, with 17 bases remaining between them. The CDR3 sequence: CASSFRSTGLPYEQYF. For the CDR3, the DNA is TGTGCCAGCAGCTTTCGATCGACTGGCCTGCCCTACGAGCAGTACTTC. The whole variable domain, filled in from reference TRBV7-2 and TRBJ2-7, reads GAGVSQSPSNKVTEKGKDVELRCDPISGHTALYWYRQSLGQGLEFLIYFQGNSAPDKSGLPSDRFSAERTGGSVSTLTIQRTQQEDSAVYLCASSFRSTGLPYEQYFGPGTRLTVT.

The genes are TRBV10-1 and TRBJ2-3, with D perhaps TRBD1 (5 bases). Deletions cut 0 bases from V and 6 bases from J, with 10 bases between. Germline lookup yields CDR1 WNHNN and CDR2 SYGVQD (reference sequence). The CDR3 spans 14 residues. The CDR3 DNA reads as TGCGCCAGCAGTGAGTCGGCAGGGCGGGATACGCAGTATTTT. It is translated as CASSESAGRDTQYF.

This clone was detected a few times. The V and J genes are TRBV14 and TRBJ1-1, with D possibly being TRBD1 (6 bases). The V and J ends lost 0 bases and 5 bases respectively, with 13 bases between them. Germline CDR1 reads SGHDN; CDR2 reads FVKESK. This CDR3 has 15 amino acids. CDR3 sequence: CASSQDPGVVTEAFF. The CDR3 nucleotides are TGTGCCAGCAGCCAAGATCCAGGGGTGGTAACTGAAGCTTTCTTT.

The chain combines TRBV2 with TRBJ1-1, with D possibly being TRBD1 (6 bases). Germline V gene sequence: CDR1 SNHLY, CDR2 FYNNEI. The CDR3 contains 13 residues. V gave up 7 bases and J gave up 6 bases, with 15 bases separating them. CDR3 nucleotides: TGTGCCAGCACGGGGACATCGACAGCTGAAGCTTTCTTT. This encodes CASTGTSTAEAFF.

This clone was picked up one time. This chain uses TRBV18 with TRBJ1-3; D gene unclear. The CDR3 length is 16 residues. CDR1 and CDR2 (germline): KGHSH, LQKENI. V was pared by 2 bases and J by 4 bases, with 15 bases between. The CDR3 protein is CASSPATGAGGNTIYF. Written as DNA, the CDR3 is TGTGCCAGCTCACCAGCTACGGGCGCGGGGGGAAACACCATATATTTT. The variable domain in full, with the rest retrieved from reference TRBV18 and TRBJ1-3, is NAGVMQNPRHLVRRRGQEARLRCSPMKGHSHVYWYRQLPEEGLKFMVYLQKENIIDESGMPKERFSAEFPKEGPSILRIQQVVRGDSAAYFCASSPATGAGGNTIYFGEGSWLTVV.

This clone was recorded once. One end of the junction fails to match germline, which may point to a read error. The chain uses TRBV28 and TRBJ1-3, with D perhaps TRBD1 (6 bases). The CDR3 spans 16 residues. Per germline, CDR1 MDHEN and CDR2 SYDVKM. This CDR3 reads CASILGGFNSGNTIYF. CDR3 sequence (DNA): TGTGCCAGCATTTTAGGGGGGTTTAACTCTGGAAACACCATATATTTT.

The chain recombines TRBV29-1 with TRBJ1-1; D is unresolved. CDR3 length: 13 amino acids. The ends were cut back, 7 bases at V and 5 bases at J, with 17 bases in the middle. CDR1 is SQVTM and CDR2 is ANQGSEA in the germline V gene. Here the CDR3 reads CSAQSQAGTEAFF. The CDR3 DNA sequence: TGCAGCGCCCAAAGCCAGGCTGGAACTGAAGCTTTCTTT. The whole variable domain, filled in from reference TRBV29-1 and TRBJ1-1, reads SAVISQKPSRDICQRGTSLTIQCQVDSQVTMMFWYRQQPGQSLTLIATANQGSEATYESGFVIDKFPISRPNLTFSTLTVSNMSPEDSSIYLCSAQSQAGTEAFFGQGTRLTVV.

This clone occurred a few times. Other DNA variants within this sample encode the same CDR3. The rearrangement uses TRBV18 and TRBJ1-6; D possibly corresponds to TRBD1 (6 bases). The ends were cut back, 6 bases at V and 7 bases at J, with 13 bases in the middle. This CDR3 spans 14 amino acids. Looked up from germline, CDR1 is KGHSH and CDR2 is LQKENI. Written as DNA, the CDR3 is TGTGCCAGCTCTCTGGACAGAAAGAATTCACCCCTCCACTTT. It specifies CASSLDRKNSPLHF. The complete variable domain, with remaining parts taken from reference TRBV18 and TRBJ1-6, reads NAGVMQNPRHLVRRRGQEARLRCSPMKGHSHVYWYRQLPEEGLKFMVYLQKENIIDESGMPKERFSAEFPKEGPSILRIQQVVRGDSAAYFCASSLDRKNSPLHFGNGTRLTVT.

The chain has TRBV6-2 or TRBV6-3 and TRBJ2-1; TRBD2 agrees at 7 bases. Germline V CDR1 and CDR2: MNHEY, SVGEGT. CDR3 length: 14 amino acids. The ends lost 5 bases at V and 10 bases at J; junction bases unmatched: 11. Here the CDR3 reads CASSRGLSSGEQFF. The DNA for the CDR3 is TGTGCCAGCAGTAGGGGACTAAGTAGCGGAGAGCAGTTCTTC.

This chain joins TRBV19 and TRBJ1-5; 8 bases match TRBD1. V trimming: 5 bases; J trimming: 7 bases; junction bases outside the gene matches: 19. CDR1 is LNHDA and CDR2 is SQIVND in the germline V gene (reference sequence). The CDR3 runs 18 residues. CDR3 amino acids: CASSLARGATGVLQPQHF. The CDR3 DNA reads TGTGCCAGTAGTTTAGCCAGGGGCGCGACAGGGGTTCTACAGCCCCAGCATTTT.

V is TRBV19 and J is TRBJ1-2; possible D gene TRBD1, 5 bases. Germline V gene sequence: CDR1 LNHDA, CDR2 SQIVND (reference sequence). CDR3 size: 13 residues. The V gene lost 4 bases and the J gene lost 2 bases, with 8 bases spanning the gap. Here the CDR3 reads CASSTRQNYGYTF. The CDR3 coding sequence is TGTGCCAGTAGTACGCGACAGAACTATGGCTACACCTTC.

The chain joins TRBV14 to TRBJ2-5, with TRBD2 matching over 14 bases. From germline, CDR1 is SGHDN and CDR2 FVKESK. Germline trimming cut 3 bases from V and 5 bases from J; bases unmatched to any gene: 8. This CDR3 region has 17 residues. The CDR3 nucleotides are TGTGCCAGCAGCCAGGGGGGACTAGCGGGAGTCTCGGAGACCCAGTACTTC. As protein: CASSQGGLAGVSETQYF.